The clone carrying this T cell receptor beta chain was counted ten times or more. Antigen specificity is unknown. These data originate in a study of CD8 T cells in ankylosing spondylitis. Study results and limitations: Disease-associated clones were CD8+ and fairly uncommon in peripheral blood.

Each CDR3 protein is one row after TCRdb ran MiXCR on the 5' RACE reads. The sample has 200,000 to 250,000 distinct CDR3 sequences, approximately 8% seen once. From germline, CDR1 is LGHNA and CDR2 YNFKEQ. The CDR3 spans 13 residues. The V and J ends lost 5 bases and 6 bases respectively, with 13 bases between them. This sequence joins TRBV4-2 and TRBJ2-5; TRBD1 is a possible D gene (6 bases). The sample comprised blood, either unsorted or a sorted T cell fraction (not recorded which). This sequence was found in a female donor with ankylosing spondylitis or in good health (not recorded which). CDR3 sequence reads: CASSVRDTQTQYF. In nucleotides, the CDR3 is TGTGCCAGCAGCGTCCGGGACACCCAGACCCAGTACTTC.